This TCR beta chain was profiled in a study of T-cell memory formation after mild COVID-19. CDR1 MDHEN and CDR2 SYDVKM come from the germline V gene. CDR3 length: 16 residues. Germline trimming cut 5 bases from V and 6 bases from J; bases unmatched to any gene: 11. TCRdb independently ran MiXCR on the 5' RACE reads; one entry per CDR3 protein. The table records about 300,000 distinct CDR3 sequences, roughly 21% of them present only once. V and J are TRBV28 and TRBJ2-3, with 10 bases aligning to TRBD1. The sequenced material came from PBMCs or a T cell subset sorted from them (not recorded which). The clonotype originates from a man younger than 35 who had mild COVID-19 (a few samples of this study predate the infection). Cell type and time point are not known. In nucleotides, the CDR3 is TGTGCCAGCAGTCCGCACGGGACAGGGGATTCGGATACGCAGTATTTT. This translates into CASSPHGTGDSDTQYF.